A single sample is the source of the 32 T cell receptor beta chains below, sequenced in a study of shared T cell receptors in the human thymus. Assay used: immunoSEQ multiplex PCR; TCRdb lists only in-frame clones, some missing. The sample comprises about 710,000 clones, more than 70% of which are singletons, and under 0.01% rests with the top ten. These data were likewise used in another study, on human thymus T cells.

Sequencing was performed on thymocytes. All receptors come from a boy under two years old with a congenital heart defect.

The chain uses TRBV30 and TRBJ1-5; 7 positions match TRBD1. The CDR3 sequence is 15 residues long. V dropped 2 bases and J dropped 4; count of bases not matched to a gene: 8. Germline CDR1 GTSNPN, CDR2 SVGIG (reference sequence). The CDR3 region has the DNA TGTGCCTGGAGTCGGGCTGGACAGGTAAATCAGCCCCAGCATTTT. Protein: CAWSRAGQVNQPQHF. Based on the CDR3 plus reference TRBV30 and TRBJ1-5, the full variable domain is SQTIHQWPATLVQPVGSPLSLECTVEGTSNPNLYWYRQAAGRGLQLLFYSVGIGQISSEVPQNLSASRPQDRQFILSSKKLLLSDSGFYLCAWSRAGQVNQPQHFGDGTRLSIL.

This rearrangement joins TRBV10-1 to TRBJ2-1, with D perhaps matching TRBD2 (5 bases). Germline lookup yields CDR1 WNHNN and CDR2 SYGVQD (reference sequence). Trimming removed 10 bases from V and 4 bases from J, with 26 bases in between. This CDR3 comprises 17 residues. This chain's CDR3 is CATITPPLRRFYNEQFF. CDR3 in DNA: TGCGCCACAATCACACCACCACTACGGAGGTTTTACAATGAGCAGTTCTTC.

The genes are TRBV11-3 and TRBJ1-3; 7 bases are shared with TRBD1. V gave up 4 bases and J gave up 2 bases; unmatched junction bases: 11. Germline loops: CDR1 SGHNT, CDR2 YENEEA. CDR3 size: 17 residues. CDR3: CASSYNLSDRPGNTIYF. CDR3 coding DNA: TGTGCCAGCAGCTACAACCTATCGGACAGGCCTGGAAACACCATATATTTT.

The V call is TRBV9, the J call TRBJ2-1; 12 positions match TRBD2. Germline V gene data show CDR1 as SGDLS and CDR2 as YYNGEE. V was pared by 0 bases and J by 8 bases, with 3 bases of the junction left unmatched. The CDR3 is made up of 15 amino acids. The CDR3 DNA is TGTGCCAGCAGCGTAGGGACTAGCGGGATGCATGAGCAGTTCTTC. Translating it yields CASSVGTSGMHEQFF.

J is TRBJ2-6 and V is TRBV4-3; D might be TRBD2 (5 bases). Per the germline V gene, CDR1 is LGHNA and CDR2 is YSLEER. This CDR3 contains 16 residues. Trimming pared 0 bases from V and 4 bases from J, leaving 10 bases between. DNA of the CDR3: TGCGCCAGCAGCCAAGATCGGGGAGACGGGGCCAACGTCCTGACTTTC. Amino acid sequence: CASSQDRGDGANVLTF.

CDR3 in amino acids: CSVEGQGFQETQYF. The CDR3 DNA sequence: TGCAGCGTTGAAGGACAGGGGTTTCAAGAGACCCAGTACTTC. The gene calls are TRBV29-1 and TRBJ2-5; 8 bases agree with TRBD1. Germline V gene sequence: CDR1 SQVTM, CDR2 ANQGSEA. CDR3 length: 14 residues. V lost 1 base, J lost 2 bases, and 3 bases stayed unmatched. Drawing the rest from reference TRBV29-1 and TRBJ2-5, the complete variable domain is SAVISQKPSRDICQRGTSLTIQCQVDSQVTMMFWYRQQPGQSLTLIATANQGSEATYESGFVIDKFPISRPNLTFSTLTVSNMSPEDSSIYLCSVEGQGFQETQYFGPGTRLLVL.

The J gene is TRBJ2-1, the V gene TRBV6-6; 11 bases agree with TRBD2. V lost 6 bases to trimming and J lost 6 bases; unmatched junction nucleotides: 7. Germline CDR1 is MNHNY and CDR2 is SVGAGI (reference sequence). The CDR3 spans 15 residues. CDR3 region: CASRGGLAGGNEQFF. CDR3 nucleotides: TGTGCCAGCAGGGGCGGGCTAGCGGGGGGCAATGAGCAGTTCTTC.

The V and J genes are TRBV15 and TRBJ1-5, with TRBD1 matching 7 bases. J lost 2 bases, V lost 0 bases, and 10 bases had no gene match. The CDR3 sequence is 18 residues long. CDR1 and CDR2 (germline): LNHNV, YYDKDF (reference sequence). The CDR3 loop is CATSRDLIRQGGNQPQHF. The CDR3 DNA sequence: TGTGCCACCAGCAGAGATCTAATCCGACAGGGTGGCAATCAGCCCCAGCATTTT.

This CDR3 reads CASSCCGRGGADTQYF. Written as DNA, the CDR3 is TGCGCCAGCAGCTGTTGCGGGAGGGGGGGTGCAGATACGCAGTATTTT. The gene calls are TRBV5-1 and TRBJ2-3; 9 bases fit TRBD2. Germline values: CDR1 SGHRS, CDR2 YFSETQ. The V segment lost 3 bases and the J segment 4 bases; nucleotides outside the gene matches: 9. This CDR3 is 16 amino acids long.

This rearrangement joins TRBV15 to TRBJ1-1, with unresolved D. V shed 1 base and J shed 5 bases, with 26 bases lying between them. Germline CDR1 and CDR2: LNHNV and YYDKDF (reference sequence). The CDR3 runs to 19 residues. The CDR3 region is CATSRVFGRVARPGTEAFF. The CDR3 region has the DNA TGTGCCACCAGCAGAGTGTTTGGGAGAGTAGCACGGCCGGGAACTGAAGCTTTCTTT.

This chain joins TRBV27 and TRBJ1-6; 9 positions match TRBD1. V gave up 5 bases and J gave up 7 bases; unmatched junction bases: 9. There are 16 residues in the CDR3. The germline gives CDR1 MNHEY, CDR2 SMNVEV (reference sequence). The CDR3 here is CASSTQGQGENSPLHF. As DNA, the CDR3 is TGTGCCAGCAGTACCCAGGGACAGGGTGAAAATTCACCCCTCCACTTT.

This rearrangement joins TRBV10-3 to TRBJ2-7, with D hard to call. This CDR3 spans 11 amino acids. Trimming left V 3 bases short and J 4 bases short, with 4 bases between. CDR1 is ENHRY, CDR2 SYGVKD, per germline. The DNA of the CDR3 is TGTGCCATCAGTGAACGGTACGAGCAGTACTTC. It specifies CAISERYEQYF.

This chain uses TRBV30 with TRBJ1-4, with TRBD1 matching over 7 bases. Germline lookup yields CDR1 GTSNPN and CDR2 SVGIG (reference sequence). This CDR3 is 16 amino acids long. V trimming: 0 bases; J trimming: 5 bases; junction bases outside the gene matches: 9. In DNA form, the CDR3 reads TGTGCCTGGAGTGTCTGGAGGGGGCTAGGGAATGAAAAACTGTTTTTT. Translation gives CAWSVWRGLGNEKLFF. The entire variable domain, with the rest obtained from reference TRBV30 and TRBJ1-4, is as follows: SQTIHQWPATLVQPVGSPLSLECTVEGTSNPNLYWYRQAAGRGLQLLFYSVGIGQISSEVPQNLSASRPQDRQFILSSKKLLLSDSGFYLCAWSVWRGLGNEKLFFGSGTQLSVL.

The chain employs TRBV4-3 and TRBJ2-7; D not resolved. This CDR3 is 14 amino acids long. The V end was cut by 3 bases, the J end by 0 bases, with 9 bases between. Germline CDR1 LGHNA, CDR2 YSLEER. CDR3 loop: CASSHGILSYEQYF. CDR3 coding DNA: TGCGCCAGCAGCCATGGCATCCTCTCCTACGAGCAGTACTTC.

The J gene is TRBJ2-7, the V gene TRBV18; the match to TRBD1 covers 9 bases. V was clipped by 1 base and J by 3 bases; unmatched bases: 13. CDR3 length: 18 amino acids. Germline CDR1 is KGHSH and CDR2 is LQKENI. The CDR3 sequence is CASSPLSRRTGESYEQYF. The CDR3 DNA sequence: TGTGCCAGCTCACCACTTTCCAGGCGGACAGGGGAAAGCTACGAGCAGTACTTC.

The rearrangement uses TRBV14 and TRBJ2-4; possible D gene TRBD2, 6 bases. Germline assignment: CDR1 SGHDN and CDR2 FVKESK. CDR3 length: 16 residues. V was clipped by 0 bases and J by 5 bases, with 14 bases between them. The CDR3 sequence: CASSQDERRGENIQYF. In DNA, the CDR3 is TGTGCCAGCAGCCAAGATGAAAGGCGGGGAGAAAACATTCAGTACTTC.

The chain carries TRBV28 and TRBJ1-5, with D tentatively TRBD1 (6 bases). Trimming removed 6 bases at V and 3 bases at J, with 18 bases between. Germline CDR1 is MDHEN and CDR2 is SYDVKM. The CDR3 has 16 residues. DNA for the CDR3: TGTGCCAGCAGAACCCATGACAAGGGGGACAATCAGCCCCAGCATTTT. This translates into CASRTHDKGDNQPQHF.

The rearrangement links TRBV11-3 to TRBJ1-1; the D gene is possibly TRBD1 (5 bases). The CDR3 is made up of 11 amino acids. Trimming took 5 bases from V and 7 from J, leaving 8 bases between them. Per germline, CDR1 SGHNT and CDR2 YENEEA. CDR3 region: CASSKQDEAFF. Here the CDR3 DNA reads TGTGCCAGCAGCAAACAGGATGAAGCTTTCTTT.

This clone appeared a single time. The chain uses TRBV12-5 and TRBJ1-5; possibly TRBD1 for D (6 bases). V was clipped by 0 bases and J by 3 bases, with 12 bases between them. Germline lookup yields CDR1 LGHNT and CDR2 FRNRAP. The CDR3 spans 16 residues. This CDR3 reads CASGLVLGDTNQPQHF. The CDR3 nucleotides are TGTGCTAGTGGTTTGGTACTCGGGGACACCAATCAGCCCCAGCATTTT.

The chain is built from TRBV10-3 and TRBJ1-2, with D possibly being TRBD1 (6 bases). Germline-derived CDR1 and CDR2 are ENHRY and SYGVKD. V lost 3 bases to trimming and J lost 0 bases, with 23 bases between them. CDR3 length equals 19 residues. CDR3 loop: CAISDRGTRGGPTNYGYTF. The CDR3 DNA reads TGTGCCATCAGTGATCGAGGGACCCGTGGGGGCCCCACTAACTATGGCTACACCTTC.

The chain employs TRBV27 and TRBJ2-5; D remains ambiguous. Germline V gene sequence: CDR1 MNHEY, CDR2 SMNVEV (reference sequence). This CDR3 is built from 13 residues. Trimming stripped 2 bases from V and 5 bases from J, with 9 bases between. The CDR3 region is CASSLSLRETQYF. CDR3 coding DNA: TGTGCCAGCAGTTTAAGTCTGCGCGAGACCCAGTACTTC.

The V call is TRBV5-8, the J call TRBJ2-7; weak D call: TRBD1 (6 bases). V lost 2 bases and J 7 bases, leaving 19 bases between the germline ends. Germline V lookup: CDR1 SGHTS, CDR2 YDEGEE. There are 15 residues in the CDR3. The DNA of the CDR3 is TGTGCCAGCAGCTTCACAGGGATTCTAGCTGAAGAGCAGTACTTC. It codes for CASSFTGILAEEQYF.

The chain links TRBV30 to TRBJ2-7; D is perhaps TRBD2 (5 bases). CDR1 GTSNPN and CDR2 SVGIG come from the germline V gene (reference sequence). The CDR3 covers 16 residues. Trimming left V 0 bases short and J 4 bases short, with 19 bases between. DNA for the CDR3: TGTGCCTGGAGTGTATACGCTATAGGACGGAGGTACGAGCAGTACTTC. It encodes CAWSVYAIGRRYEQYF.

The rearrangement links TRBV9 to TRBJ2-7, with 9 positions matching TRBD1. The germline gives CDR1 SGDLS, CDR2 YYNGEE. The junction had 13 bases not matched to a gene; V was cut back by 6 bases and J by 3 bases. This CDR3 has 16 residues. The CDR3 DNA sequence: TGTGCCAGCACCACCTCCGGGACAGGGAATATCTACGAGCAGTACTTC. It translates to CASTTSGTGNIYEQYF.

The table lists this clone with a count of one. This chain links TRBV5-1 with TRBJ1-6, with TRBD1 matching over 8 bases. V gave up 4 bases and J gave up 5 bases; unmatched junction bases: 20. The CDR3 spans 20 residues. The germline gives CDR1 SGHRS, CDR2 YFSETQ. The CDR3 nucleotides read TGCGCCAGCAGCCTGTCCAGGACAGGGTGGCGAAGTAAGGATAATTCACCCCTCCACTTT. It yields the protein CASSLSRTGWRSKDNSPLHF.

This clone has just one count. The CDR3 here is CASSSTGKEMSGNQPQHF. In DNA, the CDR3 is TGTGCCAGCAGCTCGACAGGGAAGGAAATGTCGGGCAATCAGCCCCAGCATTTT. The chain links TRBV5-6 to TRBJ1-5; 7 bases line up with TRBD1. The germline gives CDR1 SGHDT, CDR2 YYEEEE. This CDR3 is built from 18 residues. The J segment lost 2 bases and the V segment lost 3 bases, leaving 14 bases of the junction unmatched.

This chain joins TRBV14 and TRBJ2-1; 13 bases agree with TRBD2. The V segment lost 1 base and the J segment 8 bases; nucleotides outside the gene matches: 20. CDR1 and CDR2 from the germline V gene are SGHDN and FVKESK. The CDR3 is 21 residues long. Written as DNA, the CDR3 is TGTGCCAGCAGCCAAGCTAACAGGGGTGGACTAGCGGGGGACCTTCTGGATGAGCAGTTCTTC. Protein product: CASSQANRGGLAGDLLDEQFF.

The chain recombines TRBV14 with TRBJ2-1, with 9 bases aligning to TRBD2. Germline V CDR1 and CDR2: SGHDN, FVKESK. The CDR3 extends over 19 amino acids. The J segment lost 3 bases and the V segment lost 0 bases, leaving 12 bases of the junction unmatched. CDR3 sequence reads: CASSQDQCGRALCYNEQFF. CDR3 bases: TGTGCCAGCAGCCAAGATCAGTGCGGGAGGGCCTTGTGCTACAATGAGCAGTTCTTC.

This rearrangement joins TRBV28 to TRBJ1-2, with 9 bases identical to TRBD1. Germline CDR1 is MDHEN and CDR2 is SYDVKM. The CDR3 extends over 16 amino acids. J lost 4 bases, V lost 2 bases, and 8 bases had no gene match. The CDR3 DNA follows: TGTGCCAGCAGTTTAGGGGGACAGGGTTTGGGCTATGGCTACACCTTC. Translating gives CASSLGGQGLGYGYTF.

V and J are TRBV5-1 and TRBJ2-5; unclear D gene. In germline, CDR1 is SGHRS, CDR2 YFSETQ. The CDR3 has 15 amino acids. V was cut by 3 bases and J by 4 bases, with 16 bases left in between. The CDR3 DNA sequence: TGCGCCAGCAGCTCCTCCGACTGTAGAGGAGAGACCCAGTACTTC. Translated: CASSSSDCRGETQYF.

The J gene is TRBJ2-7, the V gene TRBV6-5; TRBD2 matches at 9 bases. The V and J ends lost 1 base and 5 bases, in that order; junction bases with no gene match: 9. The CDR3 length is 16 residues. Germline V lookup: CDR1 MNHEY, CDR2 SVGAGI. The CDR3 protein is CASSYFRGRAPHEQYF. The CDR3 bases are TGTGCCAGCAGTTACTTCCGCGGGAGGGCCCCCCACGAGCAGTACTTC.

V and J are TRBV25-1 and TRBJ1-2; 10 positions agree with TRBD1. The CDR3 consists of 16 residues. Losses at the gene ends were 2 bases for V and 5 bases for J; bases not matched to a gene: 8. Germline V CDR1 and CDR2: MGHDK, SYGVNS. The CDR3 here is CASSEGREGQGYGYTF. As DNA, the CDR3 is TGTGCCAGCAGTGAAGGGAGGGAGGGACAGGGGTATGGCTACACCTTC.